Listed below are T cell receptor beta chains from one sample, sequenced in a study of blood T cell repertoires in COVID-19. Repertoires were generated with immunoSEQ multiplex PCR, while TCRdb's copy carries only in-frame clones and drops some. The table shows 290,000 or so clones, with over 75% occurring only once. The sample was PBMCs or T cells enriched from blood (not recorded which). The receptor source for this set is a woman aged 30 to 39 who had recovered from COVID-19. Each CDR3 is given with its conserved first and last residue. Fields, in order: CDR3 length, D gene, J gene, clone size, V gene, CDR3 protein, CDR3 DNA. The D gene is left open where the match is weak. Clone size is given for some rows only: seen once, a few or many times, or a class if the clone is expanded.

17 | TRBD2 | TRBJ2-1 | - | TRBV11-3 | CASSSKPGLAGANEQFF | TGTGCCAGCAGCTCCAAACCGGGACTAGCGGGAGCAAATGAGCAGTTCTTC
13 | - | TRBJ1-4 | - | TRBV27 | CASRHGENEKLFF | TGTGCCAGCAGACACGGAGAGAATGAAAAACTGTTTTTT
15 | TRBD2 | TRBJ2-7 | - | TRBV11-1 | CASSLRTSGSHEQYF | TGTGCCAGCAGCCTTCGGACTAGCGGGAGCCACGAGCAGTACTTC
14 | - | TRBJ1-4 | - | TRBV28 | CASTLINYNEKLFF | TGTGCCAGCACCCTCATTAACTATAATGAAAAACTGTTTTTT
17 | - | TRBJ2-6 | - | TRBV27 | CASSLRVRGSGANVLTF | TGTGCCAGCAGTCTCCGGGTCCGGGGATCTGGGGCCAACGTCCTGACTTTC
13 | - | TRBJ1-6 | - | TRBV12-3/TRBV12-4 | CASSPGSSRPLHF | TGTGCCAGCAGTCCCGGGTCTTCTCGCCCCCTCCACTTT
15 | TRBD2 | TRBJ2-4 | once | TRBV5-6 | CASSSLLADKNIQYF | TGTGCCAGCAGCTCCTTACTAGCGGATAAAAACATTCAGTACTTC
17 | TRBD2 | TRBJ2-3 | - | TRBV3-1/TRBV3-2 | CASSQVGTSGRTDTQYF | TGTGCCAGCAGCCAAGTTGGGACTAGCGGCCGCACAGATACGCAGTATTTT
14 | - | TRBJ1-1 | - | TRBV5-1 | CASSLDRLNTEAFF | TGCGCCAGCAGCTTGGACAGATTGAACACTGAAGCTTTCTTT
13 | TRBD1 | TRBJ1-2 | - | TRBV28 | CATQHRGDYGYTF | TGTGCCACCCAACACAGGGGGGACTATGGCTACACCTTC
13 | TRBD1 | TRBJ1-3 | - | TRBV27 | CASRPRGQGTIYF | TGTGCCAGCCGACCCCGGGGACAGGGCACCATATATTTT